The present T cell receptor (beta chain) was sequenced within a study of blood T cells in healthy people across ages. The overall study: Capturing about one barcoded beta molecule per two T cells was achieved by template switching.

Germline V gives CDR1 LGHNA, CDR2 YSLEER. Trimming took 3 bases from V and 0 from J, leaving 15 bases between them. The CDR3 contains 17 residues. Study results and limitations: Unsorted PBMC material precluded a definitive naive versus antigen-experienced comparison.

Primed by a sample-barcoded 5' primer and a J-beta primer mix, a second PCR proceeded for about 7 to 11 cycles. TCRdb re-analysed the 5' RACE reads in MiXCR, keeping a single row per CDR3 protein. The sample carries some 1.8 million distinct CDR3 sequences, 30% to 40% recorded once. This clonotype was recorded a few times. What it recognizes is unknown. The chain employs TRBV4-3 and TRBJ2-1, with D unclear. The receptor's source is a human donor in good health. The sample consisted of blood. The CDR3 nucleotides are TGCGCCAGCAGCCAGGACCCGACTTCGAGCTCCTACAATGAGCAGTTCTTC. Translation gives CASSQDPTSSSYNEQFF.